This TCR beta chain derives from a study of cytomegalovirus exposure and HLA in healthy donors. Findings of the study overall: Using a false discovery rate of 0.05, a later analysis showed that 15,000 to 20,000 TCR beta sequences were associated with HLA alleles. Looking again later, the authors saw that most CMV-associated TCR beta chains seemed HLA-restricted. In a later analysis, TCR beta V- and J-gene trimming was associated with a missense DCLRE1C variant.

Concerning this clone: The antigen remains undetermined. Other nucleotide sequences in the sample specify the same CDR3.

There are 12 residues in the CDR3. Trimming stripped 6 bases from V and 5 bases from J, with 10 bases between. Germline V CDR1 and CDR2: LNHDA, SQIVND (reference sequence). This PCR relied on a set of 60 Vbeta primers and 13 Jbeta primers. Generated by immunoSEQ multiplex PCR, the TCRdb table keeps only in-frame clones and is missing some. The sample holds 90,000 to 120,000 clones; over 70% are singletons and the top ten take 2% to 2.5%. V and J are TRBV19 and TRBJ1-1; tentative D call: TRBD1 (6 bases). The clonotype was recovered from a man aged 25 to 40 in good health and CMV-seronegative. The sequenced material came from PBMCs. The DNA for the CDR3 is TGTGCCAGTAGGACAGGCTCTACTGAAGCTTTCTTT. As protein: CASRTGSTEAFF. Complete variable domain (other parts from reference TRBV19 and TRBJ1-1): DGGITQSPKYLFRKEGQNVTLSCEQNLNHDAMYWYRQDPGQGLRLIYYSQIVNDFQKGDIAEGYSVSREKKESFPLTVTSAQKNPTAFYLCASRTGSTEAFFGQGTRLTVV.